Listed here are 4 T cell receptor beta chains from one sample, sequenced in a study of T cells in Graves' hyperthyroidism and ophthalmopathy. Amplified TCR beta CDR3 regions derived from RNA transcripts. A set of HTBI primers served as the primers for a first-round RT-PCR of the TCR CDR3. One entry per CDR3 protein, called by TCRdb with MiXCR from the multiplex PCR reads. In the table there are around 350,000 distinct CDR3 sequences, approximately 15% of which are singletons. Sequencing input: blood. These TCRs come from a woman aged 18-29 years with Graves' hyperthyroidism that later progressed to Graves' ophthalmopathy.

This clonotype was detected ten times or more. This chain links TRBV2 with TRBJ2-3, with TRBD2 identical over 11 bases. Trimming at V came to 7 bases and at J to 2 bases, leaving 5 bases not matched to a gene. Germline CDR1 reads SNHLY; CDR2 reads FYNNEI. The CDR3 is made up of 15 amino acids. CDR3 sequence: CASKKTSGNTDTQYF. CDR3 bases: TGTGCCAGCAAGAAGACTAGCGGGAACACAGATACGCAGTATTTT. Variable domain in full (rest from reference TRBV2 and TRBJ2-3): EPEVTQTPSHQVTQMGQEVILRCVPISNHLYFYWYRQILGQKVEFLVSFYNNEISEKSEIFDDQFSVERPDGSNFTLKIRSTKLEDSAMYFCASKKTSGNTDTQYFGPGTRLTVL.

In this sample, this clonotype turned up many times. The V call is TRBV7-9, the J call TRBJ2-5; unclear D gene. The CDR3 is 15 amino acids. Per the germline V gene, CDR1 is SEHNR and CDR2 is FQNEAQ (reference sequence). V lost 3 bases and J 1 base, leaving 12 bases between the germline ends. The CDR3 spells CASSFDGQLQETQYF. Written as DNA, the CDR3 is TGTGCCAGCAGCTTTGATGGGCAGCTCCAAGAGACCCAGTACTTC.

The V gene is TRBV4-3, the J gene TRBJ2-6; D may be TRBD2 (5 bases). V lost 4 bases to trimming and J lost 6 bases, with 13 bases between them. CDR3 length: 15 residues. Germline CDR1 LGHNA, CDR2 YSLEER. CDR3 in DNA: TGCGCCAGCAGCCCGTGGAGGCCCGAGGCCAACGTCCTGACTTTC. Residues: CASSPWRPEANVLTF.

In this sample, this clonotype turned up many times. V is TRBV28 and J is TRBJ1-2; D ambiguous. Germline V gives CDR1 MDHEN, CDR2 SYDVKM. The CDR3 length is 15 residues. V was pared by 6 bases and J by 8 bases, with 22 bases between. CDR3 in DNA: TGTGCCAGCAGACCTATCTCAGACTTTGGGGTCGGCTACACCTTC. Translating it yields CASRPISDFGVGYTF.